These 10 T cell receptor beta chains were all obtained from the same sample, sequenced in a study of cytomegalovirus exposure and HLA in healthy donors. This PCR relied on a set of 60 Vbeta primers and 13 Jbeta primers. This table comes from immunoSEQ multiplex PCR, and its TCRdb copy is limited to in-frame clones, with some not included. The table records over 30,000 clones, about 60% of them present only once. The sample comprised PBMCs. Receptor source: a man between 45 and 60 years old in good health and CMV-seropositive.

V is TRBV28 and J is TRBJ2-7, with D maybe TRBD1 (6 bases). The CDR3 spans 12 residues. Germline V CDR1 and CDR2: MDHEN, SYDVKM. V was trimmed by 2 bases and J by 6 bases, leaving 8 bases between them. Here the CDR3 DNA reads TGTGCCAGCAGTTTAGGGACATCCGAGCAGTACTTC. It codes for CASSLGTSEQYF.

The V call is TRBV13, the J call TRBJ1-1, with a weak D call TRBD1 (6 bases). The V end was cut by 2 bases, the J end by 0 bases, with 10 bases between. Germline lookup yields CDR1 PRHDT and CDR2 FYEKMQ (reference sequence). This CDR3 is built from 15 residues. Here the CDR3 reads CASSLRRGLNTEAFF. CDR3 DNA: TGTGCCAGCAGCTTACGCAGGGGCCTGAACACTGAAGCTTTCTTT. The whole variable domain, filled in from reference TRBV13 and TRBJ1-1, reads AAGVIQSPRHLIKEKRETATLKCYPIPRHDTVYWYQQGPGQDPQFLISFYEKMQSDKGSIPDRFSAQQFSDYHSELNMSSLELGDSALYFCASSLRRGLNTEAFFGQGTRLTVV.

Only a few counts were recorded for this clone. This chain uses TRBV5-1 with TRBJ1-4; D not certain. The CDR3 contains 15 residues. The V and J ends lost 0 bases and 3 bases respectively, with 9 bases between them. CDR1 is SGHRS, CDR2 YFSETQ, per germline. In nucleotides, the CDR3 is TGCGCCAGCAGCTTGGAAGGCGGATCTAATGAAAAACTGTTTTTT. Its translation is CASSLEGGSNEKLFF.

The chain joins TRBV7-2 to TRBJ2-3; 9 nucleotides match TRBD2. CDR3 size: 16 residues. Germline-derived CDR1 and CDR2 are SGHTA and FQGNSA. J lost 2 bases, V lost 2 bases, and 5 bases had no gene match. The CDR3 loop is CASSLTSGQYTDTQYF. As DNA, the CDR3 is TGTGCCAGCAGCTTAACTAGCGGGCAGTACACAGATACGCAGTATTTT.

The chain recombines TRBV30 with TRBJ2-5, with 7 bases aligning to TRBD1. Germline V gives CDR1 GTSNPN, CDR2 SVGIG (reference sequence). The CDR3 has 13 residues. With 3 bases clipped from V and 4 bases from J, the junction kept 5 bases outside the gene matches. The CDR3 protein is CAWRLKGAETQYF. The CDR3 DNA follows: TGTGCCTGGAGGTTAAAGGGGGCAGAGACCCAGTACTTC.

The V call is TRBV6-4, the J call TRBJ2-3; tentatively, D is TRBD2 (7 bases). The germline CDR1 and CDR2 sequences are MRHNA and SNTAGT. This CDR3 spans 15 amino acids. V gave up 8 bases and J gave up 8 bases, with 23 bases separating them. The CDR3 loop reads CASARLAGAEGTQYF. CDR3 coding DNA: TGTGCCAGCGCTAGACTGGCGGGGGCTGAAGGTACGCAGTATTTT.

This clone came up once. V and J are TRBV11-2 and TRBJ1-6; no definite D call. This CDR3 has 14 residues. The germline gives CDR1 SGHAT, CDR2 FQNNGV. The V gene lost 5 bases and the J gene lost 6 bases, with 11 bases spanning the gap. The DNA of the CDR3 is TGTGCCAGCAGCAACCAGAGGAGTAATTCACCCCTCCACTTT. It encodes CASSNQRSNSPLHF. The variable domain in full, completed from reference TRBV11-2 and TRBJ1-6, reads EAGVAQSPRYKIIEKRQSVAFWCNPISGHATLYWYQQILGQGPKLLIQFQNNGVVDDSQLPKDRFSAERLKGVDSTLKIQPAKLEDSAVYLCASSNQRSNSPLHFGNGTRLTVT.

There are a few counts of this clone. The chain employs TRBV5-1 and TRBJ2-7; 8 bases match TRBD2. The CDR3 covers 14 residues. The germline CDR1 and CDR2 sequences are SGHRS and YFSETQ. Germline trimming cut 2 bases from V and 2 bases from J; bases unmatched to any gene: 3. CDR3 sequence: CASSFISGTYEQYF. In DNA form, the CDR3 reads TGCGCCAGCAGCTTTATTAGCGGGACCTACGAGCAGTACTTC.

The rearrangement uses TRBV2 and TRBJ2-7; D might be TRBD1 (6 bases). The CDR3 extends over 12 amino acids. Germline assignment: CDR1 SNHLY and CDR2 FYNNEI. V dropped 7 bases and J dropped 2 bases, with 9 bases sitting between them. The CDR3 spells CASIQGPYEQYF. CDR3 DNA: TGTGCCAGCATACAGGGACCCTACGAGCAGTACTTC.

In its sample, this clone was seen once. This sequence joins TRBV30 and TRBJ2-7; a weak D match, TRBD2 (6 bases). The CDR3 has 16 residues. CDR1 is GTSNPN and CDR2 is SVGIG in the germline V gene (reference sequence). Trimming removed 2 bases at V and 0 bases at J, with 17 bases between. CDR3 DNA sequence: TGTGCCTGGAGTCCCCGGGAGTACACACTCTCCTACGAGCAGTACTTC. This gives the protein CAWSPREYTLSYEQYF.